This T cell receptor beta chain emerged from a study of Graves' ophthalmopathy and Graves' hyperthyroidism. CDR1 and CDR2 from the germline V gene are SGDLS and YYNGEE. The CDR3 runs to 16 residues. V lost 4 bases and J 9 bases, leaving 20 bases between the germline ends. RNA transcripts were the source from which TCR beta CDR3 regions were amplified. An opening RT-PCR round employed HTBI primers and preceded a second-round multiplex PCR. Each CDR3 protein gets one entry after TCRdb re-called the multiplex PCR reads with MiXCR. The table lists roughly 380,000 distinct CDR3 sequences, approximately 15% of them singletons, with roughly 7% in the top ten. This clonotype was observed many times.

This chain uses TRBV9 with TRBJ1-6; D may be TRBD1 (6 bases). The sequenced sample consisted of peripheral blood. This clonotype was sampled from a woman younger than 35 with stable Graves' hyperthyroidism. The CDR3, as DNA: TGTGCCAGCAGCTGGGCGGAGGGGGAACAGGGTTCACCCCTCCACTTT. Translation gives CASSWAEGEQGSPLHF.